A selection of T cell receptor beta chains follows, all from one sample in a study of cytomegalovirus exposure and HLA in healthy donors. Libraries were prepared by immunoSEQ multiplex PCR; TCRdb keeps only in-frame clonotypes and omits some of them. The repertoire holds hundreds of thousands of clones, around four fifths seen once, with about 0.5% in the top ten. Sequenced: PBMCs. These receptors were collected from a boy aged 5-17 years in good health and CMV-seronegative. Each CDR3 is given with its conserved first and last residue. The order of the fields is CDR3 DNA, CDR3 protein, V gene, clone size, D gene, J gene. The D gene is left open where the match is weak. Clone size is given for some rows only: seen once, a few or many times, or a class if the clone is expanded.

cdr3_nt: TGCGCCAGCAGCTTGACAGGGTCGGGAGCTTTCTTT
cdr3_aa: CASSLTGSGAFF
v_call: TRBV5-1
clone_size: -
d_call: -
j_call: TRBJ1-1

cdr3_nt: TGTGCCAGCAGCGGGACAGGCACTGAAGCTTTCTTT
cdr3_aa: CASSGTGTEAFF
v_call: TRBV11-2
clone_size: few
d_call: TRBD1
j_call: TRBJ1-1

cdr3_nt: TGTGCCAGCAGCCCACTGGGCGACGAGCAGTACTTC
cdr3_aa: CASSPLGDEQYF
v_call: TRBV7-2
clone_size: -
d_call: -
j_call: TRBJ2-7

cdr3_nt: TGTGCCAGCAGTTTGGCGACTAGCACAGATACGCAGTATTTT
cdr3_aa: CASSLATSTDTQYF
v_call: TRBV27
clone_size: -
d_call: -
j_call: TRBJ2-3

cdr3_nt: TGTGCCAGCAGCCTCGGGACAGGGGGCTTAGACACTGAAGCTTTCTTT
cdr3_aa: CASSLGTGGLDTEAFF
v_call: TRBV7-9
clone_size: -
d_call: TRBD1
j_call: TRBJ1-1

cdr3_nt: TGCGCCAGCAGCCGTTGGGACAGAGAGACCCAGTACTTC
cdr3_aa: CASSRWDRETQYF
v_call: TRBV4-1
clone_size: -
d_call: TRBD1
j_call: TRBJ2-5

cdr3_nt: TGTGCCAGCAGTGGTTGGACAGCGGACACTGAAGCTTTCTTT
cdr3_aa: CASSGWTADTEAFF
v_call: TRBV6-1
clone_size: -
d_call: -
j_call: TRBJ1-1

cdr3_nt: TGTGCCAGCAGCCCCGGCGGAGCGGGTATCAACGAGCAGTACTTC
cdr3_aa: CASSPGGAGINEQYF
v_call: TRBV9
clone_size: -
d_call: -
j_call: TRBJ2-7

cdr3_nt: TGTGCCAGCAGCGCATCTAGCGGGGGGAACCAAGAGACCCAGTACTTC
cdr3_aa: CASSASSGGNQETQYF
v_call: TRBV9
clone_size: -
d_call: TRBD2
j_call: TRBJ2-5

cdr3_nt: TGTGCCAGCTCACCTCGATCTTATAGACAGGGGGCTTTGACAGATACGCAGTATTTT
cdr3_aa: CASSPRSYRQGALTDTQYF
v_call: TRBV18
clone_size: -
d_call: TRBD1
j_call: TRBJ2-3

cdr3_nt: TGTGCCTGGAGCGGACAGGGATTCAATCAGCCCCAGCATTTT
cdr3_aa: CAWSGQGFNQPQHF
v_call: TRBV30
clone_size: -
d_call: TRBD1
j_call: TRBJ1-5

cdr3_nt: TGTGCCAGCAGAGCCGACTCCACCTACGAGCAGTACTTC
cdr3_aa: CASRADSTYEQYF
v_call: TRBV6-1
clone_size: -
d_call: -
j_call: TRBJ2-7

cdr3_nt: TGTGCCAGCATGGGCAGAACCGGCAATCAGCCCCAGCATTTT
cdr3_aa: CASMGRTGNQPQHF
v_call: TRBV6-1
clone_size: -
d_call: -
j_call: TRBJ1-5

cdr3_nt: TGTGCCAGCAGTTCTAACAGGAACACTGAAGCTTTCTTT
cdr3_aa: CASSSNRNTEAFF
v_call: TRBV7-9
clone_size: -
d_call: -
j_call: TRBJ1-1

cdr3_nt: TGTGCCAGCAGTTACTCGACGGCTAGCGGGAGCGGTGAGCAGTTCTTC
cdr3_aa: CASSYSTASGSGEQFF
v_call: TRBV6-5
clone_size: -
d_call: TRBD2
j_call: TRBJ2-1

cdr3_nt: TGCGCCAGCAGCTCAGATTACAGGGGGCTCGATGATGGCTACACCTTC
cdr3_aa: CASSSDYRGLDDGYTF
v_call: TRBV5-1
clone_size: -
d_call: TRBD1
j_call: TRBJ1-2

cdr3_nt: TGTGCCAGCAGCCCCGACAGGAGCTCTGGAAACACCATATATTTT
cdr3_aa: CASSPDRSSGNTIYF
v_call: TRBV7-2
clone_size: -
d_call: -
j_call: TRBJ1-3

cdr3_nt: TGCGCCAGCAGCCGCCCGGGACACGACAGCGAGCAGTACTTC
cdr3_aa: CASSRPGHDSEQYF
v_call: TRBV4-1
clone_size: -
d_call: -
j_call: TRBJ2-7

cdr3_nt: TGTGCCAGTAGTAGAGGGTACACAGATACGCAGTATTTT
cdr3_aa: CASSRGYTDTQYF
v_call: TRBV19
clone_size: few
d_call: -
j_call: TRBJ2-3

cdr3_nt: TGTGCCAGCAGCTTTAACAGGGGGAATGAGCAGTTCTTC
cdr3_aa: CASSFNRGNEQFF
v_call: TRBV7-9
clone_size: -
d_call: TRBD1
j_call: TRBJ2-1

cdr3_nt: TGTGCCAGCAGCAGGAGTCGTAGCAATCAGCCCCAGCATTTT
cdr3_aa: CASSRSRSNQPQHF
v_call: TRBV7-8
clone_size: -
d_call: -
j_call: TRBJ1-5

cdr3_nt: TGTGCCAGCACCCAGGGTCTCAATGAGCAGTTCTTC
cdr3_aa: CASTQGLNEQFF
v_call: TRBV6-5
clone_size: -
d_call: -
j_call: TRBJ2-1

cdr3_nt: TGCGCCAGCAGGGCGGCAGGGGTCACCTCCACAGATACGCAGTATTTT
cdr3_aa: CASRAAGVTSTDTQYF
v_call: TRBV5-1
clone_size: -
d_call: -
j_call: TRBJ2-3

cdr3_nt: TGTGCCAGCAGTGACTCGGACAACAATGAGCAGTTCTTC
cdr3_aa: CASSDSDNNEQFF
v_call: TRBV6-4
clone_size: -
d_call: -
j_call: TRBJ2-1

cdr3_nt: TGTGCCAGCAGTCCCCATGGGAGGGCCCTCCACGAGCAGTACTTC
cdr3_aa: CASSPHGRALHEQYF
v_call: TRBV11-3
clone_size: once
d_call: TRBD2
j_call: TRBJ2-7

cdr3_nt: TGTGCCAGCAGCTTGGGCGGGGGGACGAACACCGGGGAGCTGTTTTTT
cdr3_aa: CASSLGGGTNTGELFF
v_call: TRBV7-6
clone_size: -
d_call: TRBD2
j_call: TRBJ2-2

cdr3_nt: TGTGCCAGCAGTGAAAAAACCAACTCCCGGGAGACCCAGTACTTC
cdr3_aa: CASSEKTNSRETQYF
v_call: TRBV6-1
clone_size: -
d_call: -
j_call: TRBJ2-5

cdr3_nt: TGTGCCAGCAGTGACTCGAGTTTCCCAGATACGCAGTATTTT
cdr3_aa: CASSDSSFPDTQYF
v_call: TRBV6-4
clone_size: -
d_call: -
j_call: TRBJ2-3

cdr3_nt: TGTGCCAGCAGTGAAACTGAGCGCTACAGGCTGAATTCACCCCTCCACTTT
cdr3_aa: CASSETERYRLNSPLHF
v_call: TRBV6-1
clone_size: -
d_call: -
j_call: TRBJ1-6

cdr3_nt: TGCGCCAGCAGCTTGGGCTCCGGTTCCTATAATTCACCCCTCCACTTT
cdr3_aa: CASSLGSGSYNSPLHF
v_call: TRBV5-1
clone_size: -
d_call: -
j_call: TRBJ1-6

cdr3_nt: TGTGCCAGCAGTTTACCGGGACAGGAGAACACTGAAGCTTTCTTT
cdr3_aa: CASSLPGQENTEAFF
v_call: TRBV6-6
clone_size: -
d_call: TRBD1
j_call: TRBJ1-1